The entry that follows covers one T cell receptor beta chain sequence. V lost 1 base and J 1 base, leaving 5 bases between the germline ends. This CDR3 comprises 13 residues. CDR1 and CDR2 from the germline V gene are LGHNA and YNFKEQ. The sample belongs to a study of blood T cell repertoires in COVID-19. Across the whole study: Donors in the United States, Italy and Spain gave samples during acute or convalescent COVID-19.

Method: immunoSEQ multiplex PCR; TCRdb's copy keeps in-frame clones and lacks some. The table lists over 200,000 clones, roughly nine tenths of them singletons. The chain combines TRBV4-2 with TRBJ2-7; D unclear. The sequencing sample was made of PBMCs or T cells enriched from blood (not recorded which). The TCR originated in a man under 40 who had recovered from COVID-19. The CDR3 nucleotides read TGTGCCAGCAGCCAAGTTTCTTCCTACGAGCAGTACTTC. Translated, it gives CASSQVSSYEQYF.